This T cell receptor beta chain was captured by sequencing in a study of blood T cell repertoires in COVID-19. Data came from immunoSEQ multiplex PCR; TCRdb stores just in-frame clones and leaves some out. The sample comprises 300,000 to 400,000 clones, 80% to 90% of which are singletons, and approximately 1% rests with the top ten. In germline, CDR1 is SGDLS, CDR2 YYNGEE. V was pared by 3 bases and J by 0 bases, with 13 bases between. The CDR3 has 16 amino acids. This sequence was found in a man between 18 and 35 years old who had recovered from COVID-19. The chain has TRBV9 and TRBJ1-3, with a tentative D call TRBD1 (6 bases). The sequenced material came from PBMCs or T cells enriched from blood (not recorded which). The CDR3 nucleotides read TGTGCCAGCAGCGCCTATGGACAGACCTCTGGAAACACCATATATTTT. This codes for CASSAYGQTSGNTIYF.